The source of this T cell receptor beta chain is a study of T cell responses to AZD1222 COVID-19 vaccine. Notes on the study in general: Repertoires were obtained solely post-peak T cell response. Vaccine-associated CD4 TCRs ranged over spike, dominating at 160-218 and 743-854. Mostly white British, mostly female donors; authors suggested clonal diversity may be underestimated. Unmutated variant regions reportedly attract nearly half of all spike-specific TCRs.

Notes on this clone: Its matching antigen is unknown. The junction does not match germline at one end; this may be a read error.

TCRdb's table, derived via immunoSEQ multiplex PCR, lists solely in-frame clones and lacks some. In the table there are approximately 170,000 clones, under 95% of which are singletons. Per germline, CDR1 MNHEY and CDR2 SVGAGI. This CDR3 spans 11 amino acids. The material sequenced was peripheral blood, taken 28 days after the second AZD1222 dose. The genes are TRBV6-5 and TRBJ2-7; D remains unclear. The clonotype originates from an adult who received the AZD1222 COVID-19 vaccine. The chain's CDR3 is CASSYGRNWDF. The DNA for the CDR3 is TGTGCCAGCAGTTACGGGCGGAACTGGGACTTC.